This T cell receptor (beta chain) was documented in a study of CD8 T cells in ankylosing spondylitis. This clonotype was found many times. The antigen remains unidentified. Generation of TCR beta libraries employed quantitative 5'-RACE incorporating molecular barcodes. MiXCR, run by TCRdb on the 5' RACE reads, gives a single entry per CDR3 protein. The data show about 240,000 distinct CDR3 sequences, 7.5% to 9.5% seen once. Findings and caveats of the study: As for the disease-linked clones, they showed a CD8+ phenotype and occurred at relatively low frequencies in peripheral blood. Reportedly, matched ankylosing spondylitis synovial fluid was significantly enriched for disease-linked clones.

This sequence originates from a female donor with ankylosing spondylitis or in good health (not recorded which). The sample consisted of blood, either unsorted or a sorted T cell fraction (not recorded which).

The DNA of the CDR3 is TGCAGTGCTAGTTCCAGGAATCAGCCCCAGCATTTT. Encoded protein: CSASSRNQPQHF. V and J are TRBV20-1 and TRBJ1-5; no definite D call. V lost 3 bases and J lost 4, with 7 bases in between. This CDR3 has 12 amino acids. The germline CDR1 and CDR2 sequences are DFQATT and SNEGSKA (reference sequence).